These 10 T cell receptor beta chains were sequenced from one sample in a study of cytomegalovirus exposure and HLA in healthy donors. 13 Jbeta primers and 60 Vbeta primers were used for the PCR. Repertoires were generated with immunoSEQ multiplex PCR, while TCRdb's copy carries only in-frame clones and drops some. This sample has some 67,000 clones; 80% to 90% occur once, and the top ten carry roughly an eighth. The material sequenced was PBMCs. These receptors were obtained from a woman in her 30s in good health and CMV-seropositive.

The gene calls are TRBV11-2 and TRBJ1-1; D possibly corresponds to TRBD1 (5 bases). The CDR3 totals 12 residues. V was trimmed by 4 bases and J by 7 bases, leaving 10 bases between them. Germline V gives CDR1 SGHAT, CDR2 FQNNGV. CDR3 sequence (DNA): TGTGCCAGCAGCTCTGGGGCAGGTGAAGCTTTCTTT. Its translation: CASSSGAGEAFF.

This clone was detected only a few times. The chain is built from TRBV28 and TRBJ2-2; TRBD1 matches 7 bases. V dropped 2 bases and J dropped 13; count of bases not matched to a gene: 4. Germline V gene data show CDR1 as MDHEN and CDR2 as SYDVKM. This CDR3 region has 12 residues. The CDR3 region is CASSLMTGMLFF. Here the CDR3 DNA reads TGTGCCAGCAGTTTAATGACAGGGATGCTGTTTTTT.

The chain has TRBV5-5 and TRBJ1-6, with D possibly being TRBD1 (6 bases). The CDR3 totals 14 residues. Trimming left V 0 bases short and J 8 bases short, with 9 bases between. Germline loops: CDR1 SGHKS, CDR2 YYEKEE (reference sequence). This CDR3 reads CASSLVGGDSPLHF. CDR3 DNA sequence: TGTGCCAGCAGCTTGGTAGGGGGTGATTCACCCCTCCACTTT.

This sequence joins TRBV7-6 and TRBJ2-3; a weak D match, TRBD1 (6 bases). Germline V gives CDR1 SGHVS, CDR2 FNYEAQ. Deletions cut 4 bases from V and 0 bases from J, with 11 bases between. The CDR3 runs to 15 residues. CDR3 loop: CASSSLTGSTDTQYF. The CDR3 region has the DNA TGTGCCAGCAGCTCGCTAACAGGGAGCACAGATACGCAGTATTTT.

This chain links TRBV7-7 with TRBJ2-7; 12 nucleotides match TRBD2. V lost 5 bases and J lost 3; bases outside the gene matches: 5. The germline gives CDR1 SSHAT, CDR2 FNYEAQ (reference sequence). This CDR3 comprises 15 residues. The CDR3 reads CASSRGLAGNYEQYF. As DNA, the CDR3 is TGTGCCAGCAGCCGAGGACTAGCGGGAAACTACGAGCAGTACTTC.

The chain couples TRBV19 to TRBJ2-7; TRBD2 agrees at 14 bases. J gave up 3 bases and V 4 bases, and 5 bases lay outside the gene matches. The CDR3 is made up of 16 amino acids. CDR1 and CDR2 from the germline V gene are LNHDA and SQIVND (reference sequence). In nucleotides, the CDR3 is TGTGCCAGTAGTACCAACGGACTAGCGGGAGGCTACGAGCAGTACTTC. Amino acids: CASSTNGLAGGYEQYF.

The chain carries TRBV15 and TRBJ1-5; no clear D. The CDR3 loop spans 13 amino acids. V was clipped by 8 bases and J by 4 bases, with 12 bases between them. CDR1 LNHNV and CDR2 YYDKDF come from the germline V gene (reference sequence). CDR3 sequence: CATARVLNQPQHF. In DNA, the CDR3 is TGTGCCACCGCGAGGGTCCTTAATCAGCCCCAGCATTTT.

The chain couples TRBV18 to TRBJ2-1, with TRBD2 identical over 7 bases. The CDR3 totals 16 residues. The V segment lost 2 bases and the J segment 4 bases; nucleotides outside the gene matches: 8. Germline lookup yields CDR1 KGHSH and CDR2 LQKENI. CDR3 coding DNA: TGTGCCAGCTCACCAGACGAACTAGCGAGTTACAATGAGCAGTTCTTC. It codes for CASSPDELASYNEQFF.

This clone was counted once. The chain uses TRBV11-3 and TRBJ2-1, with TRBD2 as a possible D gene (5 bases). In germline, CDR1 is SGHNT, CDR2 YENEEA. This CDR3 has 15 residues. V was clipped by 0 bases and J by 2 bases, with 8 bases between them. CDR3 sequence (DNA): TGTGCCAGCAGCTTAGACGGGGTGGCCTACAATGAGCAGTTCTTC. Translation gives CASSLDGVAYNEQFF.

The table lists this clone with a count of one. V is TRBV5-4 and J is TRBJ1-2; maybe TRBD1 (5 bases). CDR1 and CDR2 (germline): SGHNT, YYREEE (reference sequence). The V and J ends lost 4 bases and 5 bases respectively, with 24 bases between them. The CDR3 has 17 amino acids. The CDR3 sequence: CASSPFSVGQGLYGYTF. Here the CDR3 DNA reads TGTGCCAGCAGCCCCTTTTCAGTGGGGCAAGGGTTATATGGCTACACCTTC.